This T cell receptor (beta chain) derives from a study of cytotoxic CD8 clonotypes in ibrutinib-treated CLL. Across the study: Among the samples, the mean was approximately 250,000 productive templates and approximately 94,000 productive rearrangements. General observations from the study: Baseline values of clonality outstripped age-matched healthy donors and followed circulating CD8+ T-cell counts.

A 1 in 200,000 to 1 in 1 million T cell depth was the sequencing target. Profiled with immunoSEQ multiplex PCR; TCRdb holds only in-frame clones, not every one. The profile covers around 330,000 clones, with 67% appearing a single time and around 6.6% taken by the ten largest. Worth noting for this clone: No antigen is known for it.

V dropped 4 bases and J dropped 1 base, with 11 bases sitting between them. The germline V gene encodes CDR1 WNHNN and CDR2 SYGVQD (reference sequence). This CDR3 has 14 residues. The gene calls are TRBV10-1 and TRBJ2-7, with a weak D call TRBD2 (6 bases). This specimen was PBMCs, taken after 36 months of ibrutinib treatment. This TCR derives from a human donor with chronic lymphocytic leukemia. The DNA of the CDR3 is TGCGCCAGCAGTGGGAGGGTGGGGTCCTACGAGCAGTACTTC. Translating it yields CASSGRVGSYEQYF.